The 20 T cell receptor beta chains given below trace back to one sample, sequenced in a study of control samples from healthy donors and cancer patients. The assay was immunoSEQ multiplex PCR, and TCRdb's table has in-frame clones only and misses some. Of some 140,000 clones detected, about 85% appear once; the ten largest clones hold 8.5% to 9.5%. Sample: blood. These receptors were taken from a woman under 40 in good health.

The V call is TRBV6-2 or TRBV6-3, the J call TRBJ2-1; the D gene is possibly TRBD1 (6 bases). Looked up from germline, CDR1 is MNHEY and CDR2 is SVGEGT. CDR3 size: 17 residues. Trimming took 4 bases from V and 8 from J, leaving 24 bases between them. CDR3 in DNA: TGTGCCAGCAGTTTCTCGGCCCTCGTGAGTCGACAGGATGAGCAGTTCTTC. It encodes CASSFSALVSRQDEQFF.

This clone was counted once. This chain joins TRBV19 and TRBJ2-7; possibly TRBD1 for D (5 bases). Trimming pared 3 bases from V and 0 bases from J, leaving 18 bases between. This CDR3 spans 17 amino acids. Germline V CDR1 and CDR2: LNHDA, SQIVND (reference sequence). Here the CDR3 DNA reads TGTGCCAGTAGTATTTTCACTTCCAGGGAATTCTCCTACGAGCAGTACTTC. As protein: CASSIFTSREFSYEQYF.

Here the CDR3 reads CASSPSRPATEAFF. CDR3 nucleotides: TGTGCCAGCAGCCCCAGTCGACCTGCGACTGAAGCTTTCTTT. The chain links TRBV27 to TRBJ1-1; no definite D call. In germline, CDR1 is MNHEY, CDR2 SMNVEV (reference sequence). Trimming took 6 bases from V and 5 from J, leaving 16 bases between them. This CDR3 comprises 14 residues.

This rearrangement joins TRBV7-3 to TRBJ2-1; 10 positions match TRBD1. Germline V lookup: CDR1 SGHTA, CDR2 FQGTGA. The CDR3 extends over 15 amino acids. Trimming removed 7 bases from V and 4 bases from J; junction bases left unmatched: 7. The chain's CDR3 is CASTPGTGAYNEQFF. The CDR3 nucleotides are TGTGCCAGCACCCCCGGGACAGGGGCTTACAATGAGCAGTTCTTC.

CDR3 region: CASSLGGNYGYTF. For the CDR3, the DNA is TGTGCCAGCTCACTGGGGGGAAACTATGGCTACACCTTC. The chain couples TRBV18 to TRBJ1-2; perhaps TRBD1 as D (5 bases). CDR1 is KGHSH and CDR2 is LQKENI in the germline V gene. Between the trimmed V and J ends, which lost 4 bases and 2 bases, there was a span of 8 bases. This CDR3 has 13 residues. Drawing the rest from reference TRBV18 and TRBJ1-2, the complete variable domain is NAGVMQNPRHLVRRRGQEARLRCSPMKGHSHVYWYRQLPEEGLKFMVYLQKENIIDESGMPKERFSAEFPKEGPSILRIQQVVRGDSAAYFCASSLGGNYGYTFGSGTRLTVV.

The genes are TRBV5-1 and TRBJ2-2; no clear D gene. The CDR3 runs to 13 residues. Germline lookup yields CDR1 SGHRS and CDR2 YFSETQ. Trimming shortened V by 1 base and J by 4 bases, and 5 bases separated the two germline ends. This CDR3 reads CASSLYVTGELFF. The CDR3 region has the DNA TGCGCCAGCAGCTTGTATGTCACCGGGGAGCTGTTTTTT.

Only one count was recorded for this clone. The V gene is TRBV29-1, the J gene TRBJ2-7; D remains ambiguous. The ends were cut back, 4 bases at V and 3 bases at J, with 10 bases in the middle. The germline V gene has CDR1 SQVTM and CDR2 ANQGSEA. The CDR3 is made up of 12 amino acids. The CDR3 coding sequence is TGCAGCGTTGGGGCAGACTTCTACGAGCAGTACTTC. Its protein is CSVGADFYEQYF.

The rearrangement uses TRBV11-2 and TRBJ2-7; TRBD2 aligns across 12 bases. Germline V CDR1 and CDR2: SGHAT, FQNNGV. This CDR3 contains 14 residues. With 6 bases clipped from V and 5 bases from J, the junction kept 5 bases outside the gene matches. CDR3 loop: CASSLLAGGHEQYF. The CDR3, as DNA: TGTGCCAGCAGTTTACTAGCGGGAGGCCACGAGCAGTACTTC. The entire variable domain, with the rest obtained from reference TRBV11-2 and TRBJ2-7, is as follows: EAGVAQSPRYKIIEKRQSVAFWCNPISGHATLYWYQQILGQGPKLLIQFQNNGVVDDSQLPKDRFSAERLKGVDSTLKIQPAKLEDSAVYLCASSLLAGGHEQYFGPGTRLTVT.

This clone was found once. This chain links TRBV5-1 with TRBJ2-7; D uncertain. The CDR3 loop spans 14 amino acids. Germline values: CDR1 SGHRS, CDR2 YFSETQ. V lost 0 bases, J lost 1 base, and 8 bases lay in between. CDR3 coding DNA: TGCGCCAGCAGCTTGGCCCCAGAGTCCTACGAGCAGTACTTC. Its translation: CASSLAPESYEQYF.

The chain combines TRBV5-4 with TRBJ1-2, with 10 bases fitting TRBD1. The CDR3 loop spans 13 amino acids. The ends lost 4 bases at V and 8 bases at J; junction bases unmatched: 5. Germline lookup yields CDR1 SGHNT and CDR2 YYREEE (reference sequence). CDR3 sequence: CASSPGTGEGYTF. In nucleotides, the CDR3 is TGTGCCAGCAGCCCCGGGACAGGGGAGGGCTACACCTTC. The full variable domain, completed using reference TRBV5-4 and TRBJ1-2, is ETGVTQSPTHLIKTRGQQVTLRCSSQSGHNTVSWYQQALGQGPQFIFQYYREEENGRGNFPPRFSGLQFPNYSSELNVNALELDDSALYLCASSPGTGEGYTFGSGTRLTVV.

DNA for the CDR3: TGTGCCAGCAGCCGCAACCTAGCGGGAGAATTCGATGAGCAGTTCTTC. This encodes CASSRNLAGEFDEQFF. The chain recombines TRBV6-4 with TRBJ2-1; 10 nucleotides match TRBD2. After removal of 6 bases from V and 8 bases from J, the junction contained 13 bases not matched to a gene. CDR3 length: 16 amino acids. CDR1 is MRHNA, CDR2 SNTAGT, per germline.

V usage is TRBV19 and J usage is TRBJ1-1; maybe TRBD1 (6 bases). Germline CDR1 and CDR2: LNHDA and SQIVND (reference sequence). This CDR3 contains 14 residues. V was shortened by 8 bases and J by 6 bases, with 19 bases between the two germline ends. The CDR3: CASDRGGGGAEAFF. DNA for the CDR3: TGTGCCAGTGACCGAGGAGGGGGAGGCGCTGAAGCTTTCTTT.

The chain couples TRBV7-2 to TRBJ1-2; D not certain. The CDR3 has 15 amino acids. Germline V lookup: CDR1 SGHTA, CDR2 FQGNSA. V shed 2 bases and J shed 7 bases, with 17 bases lying between them. CDR3: CASSLRGRDEVGYTF. CDR3 nucleotides: TGTGCCAGCAGCTTAAGAGGTCGAGACGAGGTTGGCTACACCTTC. The entire variable domain, with the rest obtained from reference TRBV7-2 and TRBJ1-2, is as follows: GAGVSQSPSNKVTEKGKDVELRCDPISGHTALYWYRQSLGQGLEFLIYFQGNSAPDKSGLPSDRFSAERTGGSVSTLTIQRTQQEDSAVYLCASSLRGRDEVGYTFGSGTRLTVV.

This chain uses TRBV3-1 (or the pseudogene TRBV3-2) with TRBJ1-5; the D is unclear. V lost 3 bases, J lost 7 bases, and 16 bases lay in between. Germline V gene data show CDR1 as LGHDT and CDR2 as YNNKEL (reference sequence). CDR3 length equals 15 residues. The DNA for the CDR3 is TGTGCCAGCAGCCACGGGCAGGTGCGCGGGCAGCCCCAGCATTTT. Amino acids: CASSHGQVRGQPQHF.

CDR3 DNA: TGTGCCAGTAGTATAGGCCCTGATTTGGGTACGCAGTATTTT. As protein: CASSIGPDLGTQYF. The chain combines TRBV19 with TRBJ2-3; the D is unclear. Germline V gives CDR1 LNHDA, CDR2 SQIVND (reference sequence). This CDR3 region has 14 residues. V was shortened by 1 base and J by 8 bases, with 13 bases between the two germline ends. Variable domain in full (rest from reference TRBV19 and TRBJ2-3): DGGITQSPKYLFRKEGQNVTLSCEQNLNHDAMYWYRQDPGQGLRLIYYSQIVNDFQKGDIAEGYSVSREKKESFPLTVTSAQKNPTAFYLCASSIGPDLGTQYFGPGTRLTVL.

This chain uses TRBV14 with TRBJ2-1; 15 bases are a match to TRBD2. Germline-derived CDR1 and CDR2 are SGHDN and FVKESK. CDR3 length: 16 amino acids. The trim removed 4 bases at V and 9 bases at J, leaving 7 bases unmatched. The CDR3 bases are TGTGCCAGCAGCCCAAACGGACTAGCGGGAGGGATTGAGCAGTTCTTC. Protein: CASSPNGLAGGIEQFF.

The genes are TRBV14 and TRBJ1-2; no clear D. CDR3 length equals 15 residues. CDR1 is SGHDN and CDR2 is FVKESK in the germline V gene. V lost 0 bases and J 4 bases, leaving 12 bases between the germline ends. CDR3 amino acids: CASSQDQGTGYGYTF. The CDR3 region has the DNA TGTGCCAGCAGCCAAGATCAAGGAACGGGCTATGGCTACACCTTC.

V and J are TRBV5-6 and TRBJ2-1, with a weak D call TRBD2 (5 bases). V was shortened by 2 bases and J by 3 bases, with 12 bases between the two germline ends. The germline V gene encodes CDR1 SGHDT and CDR2 YYEEEE. CDR3 length equals 15 residues. The CDR3 bases are TGTGCCAGCAGCTTCGGGGATGCGTACTACAATGAGCAGTTCTTC. Translating gives CASSFGDAYYNEQFF.

V gene TRBV15 combines with J gene TRBJ2-1; D is ambiguous. The CDR3 extends over 13 amino acids. CDR1 is LNHNV, CDR2 YYDKDF, per germline (reference sequence). The germline V and J ends were trimmed by 0 bases and 8 bases, with 8 bases remaining between them. Here the CDR3 reads CATSRDLGYEQFF. The CDR3 DNA sequence: TGTGCCACCAGCAGAGATCTCGGCTATGAGCAGTTCTTC.

The genes are TRBV5-1 and TRBJ1-1; D is undetermined. CDR1 and CDR2 (germline): SGHRS, YFSETQ. Trimming shortened V by 0 bases and J by 5 bases, and 8 bases separated the two germline ends. This CDR3 has 13 residues. CDR3 protein: CASSLAGRTEAFF. The DNA of the CDR3 is TGCGCCAGCAGCTTGGCCGGGAGGACTGAAGCTTTCTTT. The full variable domain, its missing parts supplied by reference TRBV5-1 and TRBJ1-1, is KAGVTQTPRYLIKTRGQQVTLSCSPISGHRSVSWYQQTPGQGLQFLFEYFSETQRNKGNFPGRFSGRQFSNSRSEMNVSTLELGDSALYLCASSLAGRTEAFFGQGTRLTVV.